This T cell receptor (beta chain) was identified in a study of response to subunit inactivated influenza vaccine. Concerning this clonotype: Its antigen is as yet unknown.

TCRdb re-analysed the RT-PCR reads in MiXCR, keeping a single row per CDR3 protein. The sample lists about 240,000 distinct CDR3 sequences; 9% to 15% were seen once. The study, taken as a whole, reports: Each seasonal influenza vaccination, the authors suggested, recruits few new T cells.

The CDR3 runs to 15 residues. The ends lost 6 bases at V and 2 bases at J; junction bases unmatched: 3. J is TRBJ2-1 and V is TRBV12-3 or TRBV12-4; TRBD2 aligns across 11 bases. The source was non-naive T cells sorted from PBMCs, collected approximately 15 days before vaccination. The clonotype originates from a man aged 50 or older who received an inactivated influenza vaccine. This chain's CDR3 is CASRLAGGAYNEQFF. In DNA, the CDR3 is TGTGCCAGCAGGCTAGCGGGAGGCGCCTACAATGAGCAGTTCTTC.